The count of the clone carrying this T cell receptor (beta chain) is one. Its target is unknown. Here immunoSEQ multiplex PCR was the method, and the copy in TCRdb shows in-frame clones only, minus some. This table has around 160,000 clones, 94% appearing once. Germline-derived CDR1 and CDR2 are KGHSH and LQKENI. The CDR3 sequence is 13 residues long. Trimming left V 2 bases short and J 4 bases short, with 8 bases between. This entry is derived from a study of T cell responses to AZD1222 COVID-19 vaccine. General study findings and limits: Nearly half of spike-specific TCRs reportedly target variant regions that are unmutated in the B.1.351 and B.1.1.7 variants.

The TCR originated in an adult in good health. Material: peripheral blood, obtained on day 0 of AZD1222 vaccination. The chain recombines TRBV18 with TRBJ2-5, with D hard to call. The CDR3 DNA reads as TGTGCCAGCTCACCAATCACAGCAGAGACCCAGTACTTC. Its protein is CASSPITAETQYF.